The rows below give T cell receptor beta chains drawn from one sample of a study of blood T cell repertoires in COVID-19. The method was immunoSEQ multiplex PCR; TCRdb's version includes in-frame clones alone and lacks a portion of them. The table includes about 320,000 clones, roughly 83% detected once. The sequencing input was peripheral blood. The receptors shown here come from a woman between 45 and 60 years old with acute or convalescent COVID-19. CDR3s include the opening cysteine and the closing phenylalanine or tryptophan. Each record gives: J gene, CDR3 length, D gene, V gene, clone size, CDR3 DNA, CDR3 protein. D genes are given only for firm matches. Clone size appears in some rows only: once, few, many, or a class for an expanded clone.

J gene: TRBJ1-5; CDR3 length: 14; D gene: .; V gene: TRBV28; clone size: .; CDR3 DNA: TGTGCCAGCAGTTTGGCAGGGGGCAATCAGCCCCAGCATTTT; CDR3 protein: CASSLAGGNQPQHF
J gene: TRBJ1-2; CDR3 length: 13; D gene: .; V gene: TRBV5-1; clone size: .; CDR3 DNA: TGCGCCAGCAGCTTGGACAAGACTTATGGCTACACCTTC; CDR3 protein: CASSLDKTYGYTF
J gene: TRBJ1-1; CDR3 length: 14; D gene: .; V gene: TRBV28; clone size: .; CDR3 DNA: TGTGCCAGCAGTTTATGGATGGGCAACACTGAAGCTTTCTTT; CDR3 protein: CASSLWMGNTEAFF
J gene: TRBJ2-5; CDR3 length: 13; D gene: .; V gene: TRBV7-9; clone size: .; CDR3 DNA: TGTGCCAGCAGCCGAGAACGGGAGACGGCCCAGTACTTC; CDR3 protein: CASSRERETAQYF
J gene: TRBJ2-7; CDR3 length: 16; D gene: TRBD2; V gene: TRBV7-9; clone size: .; CDR3 DNA: TGTGCCAGCAGCTTAGGGGGACTAGCGGCGCTCTACGAGCAGTACTTC; CDR3 protein: CASSLGGLAALYEQYF
J gene: TRBJ1-1; CDR3 length: 16; D gene: .; V gene: TRBV5-1; clone size: .; CDR3 DNA: TGCGCCAGCAGCTTGGGACCAGGGATGGGGAACACTGAAGCTTTCTTT; CDR3 protein: CASSLGPGMGNTEAFF
J gene: TRBJ2-2; CDR3 length: 15; D gene: TRBD2; V gene: TRBV5-1; clone size: .; CDR3 DNA: TGCGCCAGCAGGGTAGCGGGAGCGAACACCGGGGAGCTGTTTTTT; CDR3 protein: CASRVAGANTGELFF
J gene: TRBJ2-5; CDR3 length: 14; D gene: TRBD2; V gene: TRBV6-5; clone size: .; CDR3 DNA: TGTGCCAGCACCAGGACTAGCGACCCCGAGACCCAGTACTTC; CDR3 protein: CASTRTSDPETQYF
J gene: TRBJ2-5; CDR3 length: 15; D gene: .; V gene: TRBV7-6; clone size: .; CDR3 DNA: TGTGCCAGCAGTCCTATGGTGTCTAGACAAGAGACCCAGTACTTC; CDR3 protein: CASSPMVSRQETQYF
J gene: TRBJ2-1; CDR3 length: 16; D gene: TRBD1; V gene: TRBV7-3; clone size: .; CDR3 DNA: TGTGCCAGCAGCCCCCCGACAGGGAGCTCCTACAATGAGCAGTTCTTC; CDR3 protein: CASSPPTGSSYNEQFF
J gene: TRBJ2-2; CDR3 length: 17; D gene: TRBD1; V gene: TRBV6-2/TRBV6-3; clone size: .; CDR3 DNA: TGTGCCAGCAGCCCAGTGACAGGGATTTCAAACACCGGGGAGCTGTTTTTT; CDR3 protein: CASSPVTGISNTGELFF
J gene: TRBJ1-5; CDR3 length: 17; D gene: .; V gene: TRBV30; clone size: .; CDR3 DNA: TGTGCCTGGAGTGTACCGGGACACCCCATTAGCAATCAGCCCCAGCATTTT; CDR3 protein: CAWSVPGHPISNQPQHF
J gene: TRBJ2-3; CDR3 length: 15; D gene: TRBD2; V gene: TRBV28; clone size: .; CDR3 DNA: TGTGCCAGCAGTTTTGGGCGGGAGCCGGTTCATACGCAGTATTTT; CDR3 protein: CASSFGREPVHTQYF
J gene: TRBJ2-1; CDR3 length: 14; D gene: .; V gene: TRBV18; clone size: .; CDR3 DNA: TGTGCCAGCTCACCGGGACATGGGCTCGATGAGCAGTTCTTC; CDR3 protein: CASSPGHGLDEQFF
J gene: TRBJ2-7; CDR3 length: 12; D gene: .; V gene: TRBV6-5; clone size: .; CDR3 DNA: TGTGCCAGCGACAGAGAGTCCTACGAGCAGTACTTC; CDR3 protein: CASDRESYEQYF
J gene: TRBJ2-3; CDR3 length: 17; D gene: TRBD1; V gene: TRBV7-3; clone size: .; CDR3 DNA: TGTGCCAGCAGCTTAGGAGTGGGGACAGGGCCGTTGGATACGCAGTATTTT; CDR3 protein: CASSLGVGTGPLDTQYF
J gene: TRBJ1-1; CDR3 length: 15; D gene: .; V gene: TRBV1; clone size: .; CDR3 DNA: TGCACCAGCAGCCGAGACGGGGACTTGAACACTGAAGCTTTCTTT; CDR3 protein: CTSSRDGDLNTEAFF
J gene: TRBJ2-1; CDR3 length: 15; D gene: TRBD2; V gene: TRBV28; clone size: few; CDR3 DNA: TGTGCCAGCAGTTTACTCTCGGGAGGGCCCGGTGAGCAGTTCTTC; CDR3 protein: CASSLLSGGPGEQFF
J gene: TRBJ2-7; CDR3 length: 16; D gene: .; V gene: TRBV28; clone size: .; CDR3 DNA: TGTGCCAGCAGTTTGGCCTTAGGGGGTGATCCCTACGAGCAGTACTTC; CDR3 protein: CASSLALGGDPYEQYF
J gene: TRBJ2-2; CDR3 length: 18; D gene: TRBD1; V gene: TRBV5-1; clone size: .; CDR3 DNA: TGCGCCAGCAGCTTTTTGGACAGGTTTGCATCGAACACCGGGGAGCTGTTTTTT; CDR3 protein: CASSFLDRFASNTGELFF
J gene: TRBJ2-2; CDR3 length: 17; D gene: .; V gene: TRBV27; clone size: .; CDR3 DNA: TGTGCCAGCAGTTCCAGGGCCAGGGGAGCGAACACCGGGGAGCTGTTTTTT; CDR3 protein: CASSSRARGANTGELFF
J gene: TRBJ1-5; CDR3 length: 15; D gene: .; V gene: TRBV19; clone size: .; CDR3 DNA: TGTGCCAGTAGTATTAGCGGAGTTAACAATCAGCCCCAGCATTTT; CDR3 protein: CASSISGVNNQPQHF
J gene: TRBJ2-2; CDR3 length: 15; D gene: TRBD2; V gene: TRBV5-1; clone size: .; CDR3 DNA: TGCGCCAGCAGTTTAGCGGGAGTTGGTACCGGGGAGCTGTTTTTT; CDR3 protein: CASSLAGVGTGELFF
J gene: TRBJ2-7; CDR3 length: 11; D gene: .; V gene: TRBV2; clone size: .; CDR3 DNA: TGTGCCAGCAGGACGGGAGATGAGCAGTACTTC; CDR3 protein: CASRTGDEQYF
J gene: TRBJ1-6; CDR3 length: 16; D gene: TRBD1; V gene: TRBV7-2; clone size: .; CDR3 DNA: TGTGCCAGCAGTCTTTCAGGGGGCATCTATAATTCACCCCTCCACTTT; CDR3 protein: CASSLSGGIYNSPLHF
J gene: TRBJ1-5; CDR3 length: 12; D gene: .; V gene: TRBV6-5; clone size: .; CDR3 DNA: TGTGCCAGCAGACAGGGTATGGAGCCCCAGCATTTT; CDR3 protein: CASRQGMEPQHF
J gene: TRBJ2-3; CDR3 length: 13; D gene: .; V gene: TRBV11-2; clone size: .; CDR3 DNA: TGTGCCAGCAGCCCGGGACTCACAGATACGCAGTATTTT; CDR3 protein: CASSPGLTDTQYF
J gene: TRBJ1-2; CDR3 length: 14; D gene: .; V gene: TRBV19; clone size: .; CDR3 DNA: TGTGCCAGTAGTAACAGAATCTATAACTATGGCTACACCTTC; CDR3 protein: CASSNRIYNYGYTF
J gene: TRBJ2-3; CDR3 length: 15; D gene: TRBD2; V gene: TRBV11-3; clone size: .; CDR3 DNA: TGTGCCAGCAGCGCCGGGACTAGCCTCACAGATACGCAGTATTTT; CDR3 protein: CASSAGTSLTDTQYF
J gene: TRBJ1-1; CDR3 length: 17; D gene: TRBD1; V gene: TRBV5-8; clone size: once; CDR3 DNA: TGTGCCAGCAGCTTGAGAGACAGGGGGTATTTCGGCACTGAAGCTTTCTTT; CDR3 protein: CASSLRDRGYFGTEAFF
J gene: TRBJ1-1; CDR3 length: 14; D gene: TRBD1; V gene: TRBV5-1; clone size: .; CDR3 DNA: TGCGCCAGCAGCCCAGGGGGCGCGGACACTGAAGCTTTCTTT; CDR3 protein: CASSPGGADTEAFF
J gene: TRBJ1-4; CDR3 length: 16; D gene: TRBD1; V gene: TRBV28; clone size: .; CDR3 DNA: TGTGCCAGCAGTACGTTCCTTGGGACAGGGGGTGAAAAACTGTTTTTT; CDR3 protein: CASSTFLGTGGEKLFF
J gene: TRBJ1-6; CDR3 length: 14; D gene: .; V gene: TRBV5-5; clone size: .; CDR3 DNA: TGTGCCAGCAGCTTGGGGCAGGTAGTTTCACCCCTCCACTTT; CDR3 protein: CASSLGQVVSPLHF
J gene: TRBJ2-7; CDR3 length: 14; D gene: TRBD2; V gene: TRBV28; clone size: .; CDR3 DNA: TGTGCCAGCAGTTCCCGGGGGGTATCGGACGAGCAGTACTTC; CDR3 protein: CASSSRGVSDEQYF
J gene: TRBJ1-3; CDR3 length: 13; D gene: .; V gene: TRBV29-1; clone size: few; CDR3 DNA: TGCAGCGTTGTGAGGGGGTCTGGAAACACCATATATTTT; CDR3 protein: CSVVRGSGNTIYF
J gene: TRBJ2-5; CDR3 length: 14; D gene: .; V gene: TRBV15; clone size: once; CDR3 DNA: TGTGCCACCAGCAGAGATCTGGGGGCGGAGACCCAGTACTTC; CDR3 protein: CATSRDLGAETQYF
J gene: TRBJ2-2; CDR3 length: 16; D gene: TRBD2; V gene: TRBV10-2; clone size: medium-sized; CDR3 DNA: TGCGCCAGCACTGAAGGGACTAGCGGAAACACCGGGGAGCTGTTTTTT; CDR3 protein: CASTEGTSGNTGELFF
J gene: TRBJ1-6; CDR3 length: 17; D gene: .; V gene: TRBV4-3; clone size: .; CDR3 DNA: TGCGCCAGCAGCCACCCCACCGTGAGCTCCTATAATTCACCCCTCCACTTT; CDR3 protein: CASSHPTVSSYNSPLHF
J gene: TRBJ2-2; CDR3 length: 13; D gene: TRBD2; V gene: TRBV10-3; clone size: .; CDR3 DNA: TGTGCCATCAGGCGGGAGGGGTCTGAGGAGCTGTTTTTT; CDR3 protein: CAIRREGSEELFF
J gene: TRBJ2-1; CDR3 length: 15; D gene: TRBD2; V gene: TRBV9; clone size: .; CDR3 DNA: TGTGCCAGCAGCGTAGGTGGGAGGGTAGACAATGAGCAGTTCTTC; CDR3 protein: CASSVGGRVDNEQFF
J gene: TRBJ2-7; CDR3 length: 13; D gene: .; V gene: TRBV30; clone size: .; CDR3 DNA: TGTGCCTGGAGTGTACAGGTAGGGGGCGAGCAGTACTTC; CDR3 protein: CAWSVQVGGEQYF
J gene: TRBJ1-6; CDR3 length: 16; D gene: TRBD1; V gene: TRBV7-2; clone size: .; CDR3 DNA: TGTGCCAGCAGCTGGAGACAGGGTGCCTATAATTCACCCCTCCACTTT; CDR3 protein: CASSWRQGAYNSPLHF
J gene: TRBJ2-7; CDR3 length: 13; D gene: .; V gene: TRBV27; clone size: few; CDR3 DNA: TGTGCCAGCAGTCCGGGGGACGGGGGTTCTAGGTACTTC; CDR3 protein: CASSPGDGGSRYF
J gene: TRBJ2-7; CDR3 length: 14; D gene: TRBD2; V gene: TRBV11-2; clone size: .; CDR3 DNA: TGTGCCAGCAGCCTAGGACTAGCCACCTACGAGCAGTACTTC; CDR3 protein: CASSLGLATYEQYF
J gene: TRBJ1-2; CDR3 length: 14; D gene: .; V gene: TRBV3-1/TRBV3-2; clone size: .; CDR3 DNA: TGTGCCAGCAGCCAAGATCCCCGGAGGGGAGGCTACACCTTC; CDR3 protein: CASSQDPRRGGYTF
J gene: TRBJ1-3; CDR3 length: 15; D gene: .; V gene: TRBV2; clone size: .; CDR3 DNA: TGTGCCAGCAGTGAGCTGGGGGCGGGTGGAAACACCATATATTTT; CDR3 protein: CASSELGAGGNTIYF
J gene: TRBJ1-5; CDR3 length: 17; D gene: TRBD1; V gene: TRBV28; clone size: once; CDR3 DNA: TGTGCCAGCAGCGTCGGACAGGGGGCTTCCGGCAATCAGCCCCAGCATTTT; CDR3 protein: CASSVGQGASGNQPQHF
J gene: TRBJ2-3; CDR3 length: 17; D gene: .; V gene: TRBV24-1; clone size: .; CDR3 DNA: TGTGCCACCAGTGACCAACGGGCTCAGGGCAGCACAGATACGCAGTATTTT; CDR3 protein: CATSDQRAQGSTDTQYF
J gene: TRBJ1-1; CDR3 length: 12; D gene: .; V gene: TRBV7-9; clone size: .; CDR3 DNA: TGTGCCAGCAGCTTAGAGGGGCTAGAAGCTTTCTTT; CDR3 protein: CASSLEGLEAFF
J gene: TRBJ2-7; CDR3 length: 15; D gene: TRBD2; V gene: TRBV27; clone size: .; CDR3 DNA: TGTGCCAGCAGGTCTACGGGACTAGCAGATTACGAGCAGTACTTC; CDR3 protein: CASRSTGLADYEQYF
J gene: TRBJ2-7; CDR3 length: 13; D gene: TRBD1; V gene: TRBV2; clone size: .; CDR3 DNA: TGTGCCAGCACGGGTCAGGGGGCATACGAGCAGTACTTC; CDR3 protein: CASTGQGAYEQYF
J gene: TRBJ2-1; CDR3 length: 15; D gene: TRBD1; V gene: TRBV15; clone size: few; CDR3 DNA: TGTGCCACCAGCAGAGATAGGACAGGCTACAATGAGCAGTTCTTC; CDR3 protein: CATSRDRTGYNEQFF
J gene: TRBJ2-2; CDR3 length: 15; D gene: TRBD1; V gene: TRBV27; clone size: .; CDR3 DNA: TGTGCCAGCACCCACAGGGGGCCGAACACCGGGGAGCTGTTTTTT; CDR3 protein: CASTHRGPNTGELFF
J gene: TRBJ2-7; CDR3 length: 15; D gene: .; V gene: TRBV28; clone size: .; CDR3 DNA: TGTGCCAGCAGCCCAGGTGGGACCGTGACTAGAGAGCAGTACTTC; CDR3 protein: CASSPGGTVTREQYF